This record concerns one T cell receptor beta chain sequence. This clonotype has ten or more counts. The antigen this receptor binds is unknown. No base-level quality is on record; no much larger clone is a single base apart. This sample is part of a study of regulatory T cells in long-lasting Graves disease (dated by TCRdb to about 2021). For the wider study: Persistent Graves' disease was defined as persistently positive TSH receptor autoantibodies together with antithyroid drug treatment for over 5 years. Peripheral blood TCR sequencing and RNA sequencing compared persistent Graves' disease patients with newly diagnosed Graves' disease patients. The study was conducted in China and was registered as a clinical trial. TCR sequencing covered 13 persistent and 20 or so newly diagnosed Graves' disease patients, some 35 samples in total. Persistent Graves' disease patients in the clinical cohort had taken antithyroid drugs for 9 to 11 years on average.

Sample time point, as interpreted from the label and publication: persistent/refractory GD, antithyroid drugs over 5 years with positive TRAb. For both TCR sequencing and RNA sequencing, RNA was extracted from PBMCs in TRIzol. The diagnosis of Graves' disease was made according to American Thyroid Association guidelines. Recruitment of patients was carried out at an endocrinology department in Xi'an, China. From each patient, approximately 10 milliliters of peripheral blood was collected into an EDTA anticoagulant tube. Ficoll Paque Plus density gradient separation was used to isolate PBMCs, and no further T cell sorting was performed. An Agilent 2100 Bioanalyzer and agarose gel were used to check RNA quality, while a NanoDrop 2000 measured RNA concentration. Taken from cysteine to phenylalanine, the CDR3 has 11 residues. Left in the record is the CDR3 DNA by itself, 33 bases read in frame from the first base. According to the germline V gene, CDR1 reads MNHNS and CDR2 reads SASEGT. V gives up 8 bases and J gives up 3 bases, and the segment between their germline ends measures 4 bases.

To prepare the library, multiplex PCR was applied. Sequencer: Illumina HiSeq 4000. TCR beta libraries were built with iRepertoire HTBI primers and Arm-PCR amplification of CDR3 regions. PCR products were gel purified before sequencing. The authors' pipeline ran thus. Gene usage analysis of CDR3 amino acid clonotypes relied on the roughly 60 TRBV and fewer than 15 TRBJ segments identified across samples. COPE and FqMerger were used to merge filtered high-quality paired reads into contigs. BLAST was used to align contigs to the IMGT TRBV, TRBD and TRBJ reference genes, and CDR3 was defined following IMGT. Any clonotype with a frequency above 0.1% was counted as a highly expanded clone. Shannon entropy was used to measure repertoire diversity, and the Gini coefficient was used to measure V-J evenness. Public clonotypes were defined as clonotypes shared by more than one individual. The public reads were reanalyzed by TCRdb: fastp trimming at Q25, MiXCR alignment, in-frame beta chains only. Records with the same CDR3 protein are collapsed into one entry carrying the most frequent genes and DNA. TCRdb, rather than the study authors, made the V and J calls. The sample profile shows about 290,000 distinct CDR3 sequences; more than 20% of them were found once. The ten largest clones take up about 61% of the sample.

Results the study describes overall, beyond this receptor: Lower TCR Shannon entropy and fewer highly expanded clones were observed in persistent Graves' disease patients than in newly diagnosed patients, which suggested clonal expansion. A larger number of public clonotypes was shared among persistent patients (approximately 3,000) than among newly diagnosed patients (roughly 970). Sequencing and analysis were restricted to the TCR beta chain. The authors acknowledged the small sample size as a limitation that may reduce accuracy. The study examined only peripheral blood because the primary lesion, thyroid tissue, could not be accessed. TRBV28, TRBJ1-2 and TRBJ2-5 were preferentially used in persistent disease, while TRBV20-1 and TRBJ2-1 were favored in newly diagnosed disease.

The sequencing here drew on peripheral blood mononuclear cells (PBMCs), taken when the disease was refractory, from a patient treated with antithyroid drugs. The sequence was obtained from a female donor with Graves disease. This sequence uses TRBV6-1 and TRBJ2-2, with the D gene call left open. The nucleotide sequence reads as follows: TGTGCCAGCGGATACACCGGGGAGCTGTTTTTT. It specifies CASGYTGELFF.